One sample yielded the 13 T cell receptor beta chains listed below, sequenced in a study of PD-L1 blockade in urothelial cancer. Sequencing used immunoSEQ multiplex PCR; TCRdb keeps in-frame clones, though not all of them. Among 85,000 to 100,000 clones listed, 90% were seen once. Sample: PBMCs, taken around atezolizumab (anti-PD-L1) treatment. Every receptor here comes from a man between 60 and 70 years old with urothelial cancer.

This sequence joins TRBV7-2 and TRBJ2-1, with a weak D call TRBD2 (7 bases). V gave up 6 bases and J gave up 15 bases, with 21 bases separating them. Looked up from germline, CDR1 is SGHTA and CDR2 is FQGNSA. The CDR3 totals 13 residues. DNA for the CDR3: TGTGCCAGCAGGATAGGGTACGGGGGGCAGGGGTTCTTC. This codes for CASRIGYGGQGFF.

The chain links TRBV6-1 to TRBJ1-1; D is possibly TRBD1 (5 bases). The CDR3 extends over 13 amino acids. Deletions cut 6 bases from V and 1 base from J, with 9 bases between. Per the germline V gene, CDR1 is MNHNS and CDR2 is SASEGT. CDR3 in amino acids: CASRKGQNTEAFF. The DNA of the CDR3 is TGTGCCAGCAGGAAAGGACAGAACACTGAAGCTTTCTTT.

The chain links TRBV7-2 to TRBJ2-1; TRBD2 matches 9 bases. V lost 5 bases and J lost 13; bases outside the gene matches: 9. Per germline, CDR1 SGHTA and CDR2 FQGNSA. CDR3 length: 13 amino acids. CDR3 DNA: TGTGCCAGCAGCCCCGGACTAGCGCGCACCCAGTTCTTC. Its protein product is CASSPGLARTQFF.

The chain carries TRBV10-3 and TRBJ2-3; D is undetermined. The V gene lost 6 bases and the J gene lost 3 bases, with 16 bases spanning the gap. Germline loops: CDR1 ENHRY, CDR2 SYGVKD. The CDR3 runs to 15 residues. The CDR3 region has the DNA TGTGCCATCAGAGCTACGGGTGGTTCTACAGATACGCAGTATTTT. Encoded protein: CAIRATGGSTDTQYF.

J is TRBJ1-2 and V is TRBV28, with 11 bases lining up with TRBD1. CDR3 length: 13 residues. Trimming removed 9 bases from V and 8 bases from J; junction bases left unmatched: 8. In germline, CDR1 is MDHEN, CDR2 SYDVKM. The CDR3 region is CASSDRGLGGYTF. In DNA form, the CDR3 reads TGTGCCAGTTCGGACAGGGGGCTTGGAGGCTACACCTTC.

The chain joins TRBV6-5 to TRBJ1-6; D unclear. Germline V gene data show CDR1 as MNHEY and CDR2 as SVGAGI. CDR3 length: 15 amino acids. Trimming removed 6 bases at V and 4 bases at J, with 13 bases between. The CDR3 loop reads CASRGPIYYNSPLHF. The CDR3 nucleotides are TGTGCCAGCAGGGGCCCCATATATTATAATTCACCCCTCCACTTT.

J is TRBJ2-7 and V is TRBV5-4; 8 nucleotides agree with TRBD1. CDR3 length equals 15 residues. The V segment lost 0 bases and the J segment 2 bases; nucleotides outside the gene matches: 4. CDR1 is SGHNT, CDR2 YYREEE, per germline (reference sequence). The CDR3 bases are TGTGCCAGCAGCTTGGCCGGGACAGGAGCCTACGAGCAGTACTTC. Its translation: CASSLAGTGAYEQYF.

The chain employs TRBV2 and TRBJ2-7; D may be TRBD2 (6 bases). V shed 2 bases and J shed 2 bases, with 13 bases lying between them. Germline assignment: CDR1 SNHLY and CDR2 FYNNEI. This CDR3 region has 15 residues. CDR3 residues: CASSEIGSMAYEQYF. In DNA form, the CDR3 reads TGTGCCAGCAGTGAAATCGGGAGTATGGCCTACGAGCAGTACTTC.

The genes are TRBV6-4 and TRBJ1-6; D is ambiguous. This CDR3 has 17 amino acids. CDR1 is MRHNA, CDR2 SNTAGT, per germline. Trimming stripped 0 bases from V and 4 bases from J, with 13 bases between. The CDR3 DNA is TGTGCCAGCAGTGACTCCTTGGCAGGTGCGTATAATTCACCCCTCCACTTT. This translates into CASSDSLAGAYNSPLHF.

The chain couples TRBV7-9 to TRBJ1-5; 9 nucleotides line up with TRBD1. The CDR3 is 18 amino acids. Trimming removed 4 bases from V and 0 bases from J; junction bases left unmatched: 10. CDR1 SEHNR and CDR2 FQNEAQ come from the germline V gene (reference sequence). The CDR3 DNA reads TGTGCCAGCAGCTCCGCGGACAGGGGATCCTATAGCAATCAGCCCCAGCATTTT. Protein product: CASSSADRGSYSNQPQHF.

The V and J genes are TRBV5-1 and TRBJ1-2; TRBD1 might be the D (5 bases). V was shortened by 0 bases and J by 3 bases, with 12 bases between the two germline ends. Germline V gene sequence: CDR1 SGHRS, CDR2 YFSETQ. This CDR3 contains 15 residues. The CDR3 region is CASSLDEGTYYGYTF. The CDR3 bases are TGCGCCAGCAGCTTGGATGAGGGGACTTACTATGGCTACACCTTC.

The CDR3 region is CASSVGLAAYEQYF. Written as DNA, the CDR3 is TGTGCCAGCAGCGTGGGACTGGCAGCCTACGAGCAGTACTTC. The chain couples TRBV11-2 to TRBJ2-7, with a tentative D call TRBD2 (6 bases). The germline CDR1 and CDR2 sequences are SGHAT and FQNNGV. The CDR3 contains 14 residues. V was trimmed by 5 bases and J by 2 bases, leaving 13 bases between them.

CDR3 sequence: CASSLGQENTGELFF. In DNA form, the CDR3 reads TGCGCCAGCAGCTTGGGGCAGGAGAACACCGGGGAGCTGTTTTTT. The V and J genes are TRBV5-1 and TRBJ2-2, with D hard to call. The germline V and J ends were trimmed by 0 bases and 1 base, with 7 bases remaining between them. Germline V lookup: CDR1 SGHRS, CDR2 YFSETQ. The CDR3 is 15 amino acids.